This entry concerns a single T cell receptor (beta chain). Its antigen remains unidentified. These data come from a study of shared clonotypes between healthy human individuals. Whole-study context: Researchers drew samples from a couple of women and a few men aged 18 to 49. Each donor's CD4 naive and CD4 memory cells filled three plates apiece, CD8 naive two, and CD8 memory one.

The study, taken as a whole, reports: Blood was the only sampled material, and tissue repertoires likely differ. In the sorted subsets, rarefaction showed sequencing was incomplete despite large depth.

Here immunoSEQ multiplex PCR was the method, and the copy in TCRdb shows in-frame clones only, minus some. This table has 2.3 million or so clones, approximately 95% appearing once. Germline assignment: CDR1 MNHEY and CDR2 SVGAGI. V was clipped by 7 bases and J by 9 bases, with 19 bases between them. The CDR3 has 14 amino acids. The source is a man aged 18 to 30 in good health. Some clones in this sample may be carry-over from other donors' samples. The rearrangement joins TRBV6-5 to TRBJ1-5; no definite D call. Material: naive CD4+ T cells from PBMCs. The subset here: CD45RA+ positively selected. The CDR3, as DNA: TGTGCCAGCACCCCCTCTCGAGAGCGGGGGCCCCAGCATTTT. Its translation is CASTPSRERGPQHF.